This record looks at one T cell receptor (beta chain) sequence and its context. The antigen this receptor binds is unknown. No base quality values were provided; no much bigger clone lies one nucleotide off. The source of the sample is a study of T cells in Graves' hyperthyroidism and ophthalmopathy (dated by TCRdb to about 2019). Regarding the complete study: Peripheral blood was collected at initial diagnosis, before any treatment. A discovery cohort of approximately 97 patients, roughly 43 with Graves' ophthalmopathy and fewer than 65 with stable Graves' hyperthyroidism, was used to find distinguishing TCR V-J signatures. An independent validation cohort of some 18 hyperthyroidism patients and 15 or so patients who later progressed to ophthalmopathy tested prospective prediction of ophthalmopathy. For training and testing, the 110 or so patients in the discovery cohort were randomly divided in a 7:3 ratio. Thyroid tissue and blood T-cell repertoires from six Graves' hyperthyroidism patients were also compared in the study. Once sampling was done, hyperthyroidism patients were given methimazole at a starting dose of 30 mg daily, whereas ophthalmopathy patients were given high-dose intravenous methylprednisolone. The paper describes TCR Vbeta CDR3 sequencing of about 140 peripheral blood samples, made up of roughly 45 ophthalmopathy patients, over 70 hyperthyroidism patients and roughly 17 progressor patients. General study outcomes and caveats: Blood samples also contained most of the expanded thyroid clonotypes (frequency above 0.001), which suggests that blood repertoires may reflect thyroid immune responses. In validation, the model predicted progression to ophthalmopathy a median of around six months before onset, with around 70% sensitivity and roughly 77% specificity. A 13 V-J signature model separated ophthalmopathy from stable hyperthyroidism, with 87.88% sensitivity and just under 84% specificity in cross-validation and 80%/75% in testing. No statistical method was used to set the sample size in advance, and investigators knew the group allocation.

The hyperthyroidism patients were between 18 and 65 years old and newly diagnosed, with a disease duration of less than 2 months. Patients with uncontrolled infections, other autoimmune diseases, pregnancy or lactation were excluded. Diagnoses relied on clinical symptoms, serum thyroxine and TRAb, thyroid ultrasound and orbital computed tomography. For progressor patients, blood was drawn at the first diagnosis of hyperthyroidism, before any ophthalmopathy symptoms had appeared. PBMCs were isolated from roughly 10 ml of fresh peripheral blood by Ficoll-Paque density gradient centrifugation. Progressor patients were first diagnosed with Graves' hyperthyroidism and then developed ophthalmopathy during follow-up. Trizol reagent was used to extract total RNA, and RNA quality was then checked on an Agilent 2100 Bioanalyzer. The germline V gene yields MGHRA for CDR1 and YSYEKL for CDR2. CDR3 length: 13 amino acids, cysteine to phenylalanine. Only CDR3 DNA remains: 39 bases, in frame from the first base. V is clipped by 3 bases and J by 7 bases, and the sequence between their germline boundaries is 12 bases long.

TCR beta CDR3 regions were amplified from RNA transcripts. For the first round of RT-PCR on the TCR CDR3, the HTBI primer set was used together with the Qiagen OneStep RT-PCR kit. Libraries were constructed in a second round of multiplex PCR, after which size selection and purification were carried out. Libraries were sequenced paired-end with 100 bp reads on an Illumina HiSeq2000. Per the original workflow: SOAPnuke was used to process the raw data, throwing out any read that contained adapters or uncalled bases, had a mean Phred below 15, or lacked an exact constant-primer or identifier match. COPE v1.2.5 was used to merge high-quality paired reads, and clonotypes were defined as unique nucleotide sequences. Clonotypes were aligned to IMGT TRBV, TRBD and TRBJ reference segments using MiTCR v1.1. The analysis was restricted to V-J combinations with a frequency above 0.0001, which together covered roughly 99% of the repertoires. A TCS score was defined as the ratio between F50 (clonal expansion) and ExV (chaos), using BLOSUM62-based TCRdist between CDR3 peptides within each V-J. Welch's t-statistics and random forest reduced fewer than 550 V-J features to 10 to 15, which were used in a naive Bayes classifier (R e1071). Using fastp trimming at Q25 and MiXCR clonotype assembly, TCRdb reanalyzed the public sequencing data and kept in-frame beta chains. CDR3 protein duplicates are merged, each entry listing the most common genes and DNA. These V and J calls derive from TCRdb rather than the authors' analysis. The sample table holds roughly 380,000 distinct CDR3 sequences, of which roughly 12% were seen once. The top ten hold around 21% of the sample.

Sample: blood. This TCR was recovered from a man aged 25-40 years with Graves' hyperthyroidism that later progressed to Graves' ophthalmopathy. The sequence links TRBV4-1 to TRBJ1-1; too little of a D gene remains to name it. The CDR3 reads CASSHDGFGEAFF. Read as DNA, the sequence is TGCGCCAGCAGCCACGACGGGTTTGGTGAAGCTTTCTTT.